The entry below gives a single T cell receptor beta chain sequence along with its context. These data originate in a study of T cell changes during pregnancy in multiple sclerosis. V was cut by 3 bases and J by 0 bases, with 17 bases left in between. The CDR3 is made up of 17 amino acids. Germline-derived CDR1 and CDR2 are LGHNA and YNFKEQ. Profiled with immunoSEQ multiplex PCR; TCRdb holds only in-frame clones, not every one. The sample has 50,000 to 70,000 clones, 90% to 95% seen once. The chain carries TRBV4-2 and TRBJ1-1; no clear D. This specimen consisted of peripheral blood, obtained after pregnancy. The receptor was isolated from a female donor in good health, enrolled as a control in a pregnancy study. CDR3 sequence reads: CASSQGQRVSMNTEAFF. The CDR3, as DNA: TGTGCCAGCAGCCAGGGCCAGCGGGTAAGCATGAACACTGAAGCTTTCTTT.